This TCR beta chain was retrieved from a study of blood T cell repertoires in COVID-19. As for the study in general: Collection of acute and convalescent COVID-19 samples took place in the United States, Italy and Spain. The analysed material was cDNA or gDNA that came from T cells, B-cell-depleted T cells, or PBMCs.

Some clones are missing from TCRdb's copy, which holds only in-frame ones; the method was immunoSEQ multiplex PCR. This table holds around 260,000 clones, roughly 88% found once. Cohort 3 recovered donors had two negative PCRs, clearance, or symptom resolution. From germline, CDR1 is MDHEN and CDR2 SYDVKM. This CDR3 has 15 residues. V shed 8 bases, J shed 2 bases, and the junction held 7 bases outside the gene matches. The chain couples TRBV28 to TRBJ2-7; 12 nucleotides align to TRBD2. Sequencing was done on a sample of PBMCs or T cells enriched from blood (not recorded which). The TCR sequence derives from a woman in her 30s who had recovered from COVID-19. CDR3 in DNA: TGTGCCAGCTCTGAGGCTAGCGGGAGGGCCTACGAGCAGTACTTC. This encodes CASSEASGRAYEQYF. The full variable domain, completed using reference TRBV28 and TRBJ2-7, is DVKVTQSSRYLVKRTGEKVFLECVQDMDHENMFWYRQDPGLGLRLIYFSYDVKMKEKGDIPEGYSVSREKKERFSLILESASTNQTSMYLCASSEASGRAYEQYFGPGTRLTVT.